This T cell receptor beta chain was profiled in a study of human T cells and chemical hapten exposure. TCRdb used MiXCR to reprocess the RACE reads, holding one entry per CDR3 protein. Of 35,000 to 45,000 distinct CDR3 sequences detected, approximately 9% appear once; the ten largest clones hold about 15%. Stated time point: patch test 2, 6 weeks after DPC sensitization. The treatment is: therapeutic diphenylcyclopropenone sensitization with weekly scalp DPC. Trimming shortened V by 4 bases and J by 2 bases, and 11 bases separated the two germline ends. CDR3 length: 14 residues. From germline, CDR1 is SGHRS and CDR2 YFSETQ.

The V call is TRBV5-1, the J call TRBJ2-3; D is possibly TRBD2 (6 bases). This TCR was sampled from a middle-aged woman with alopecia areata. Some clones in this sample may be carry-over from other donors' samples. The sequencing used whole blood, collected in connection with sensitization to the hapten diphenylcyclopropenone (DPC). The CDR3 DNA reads TGCGCCAGCAGCAGGGACTTTAACACAGATACGCAGTATTTT. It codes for CASSRDFNTDTQYF.